This T cell receptor beta chain was sequenced for a study of T cell responses to AZD1222 COVID-19 vaccine. General study points: As reported, nearly half of all spike-specific TCRs target variant regions that are unmutated. Only after the peak T cell response were repertoires sampled. White British donors predominated, females outnumbered males, and clonal diversity was possibly underestimated.

Notes on this clone: The antigen is undetermined.

The table came from immunoSEQ multiplex PCR; TCRdb's copy has only in-frame clones and leaves some out. The table shows around 150,000 clones, with 92% occurring only once. Per the germline V gene, CDR1 is SGHDN and CDR2 is FVKESK. Trimming stripped 6 bases from V and 4 bases from J, with 12 bases between. The CDR3 contains 14 residues. The J gene is TRBJ1-4, the V gene TRBV14; D is unclear. Sequenced here: peripheral blood, sampled 28 days after the second AZD1222 dose. This receptor was identified in an adult who received the AZD1222 COVID-19 vaccine. The CDR3: CASSQRRYNEKLFF. DNA of the CDR3: TGTGCCAGCAGTCAGAGACGGTATAATGAAAAACTGTTTTTT.